This T cell receptor (beta chain) was recorded in a study of cytomegalovirus exposure and HLA in healthy donors. The germline CDR1 and CDR2 sequences are SEHNR and FQNEAQ (reference sequence). V lost 10 bases and J lost 4, with 16 bases in between. The CDR3 is made up of 13 amino acids. Amplification used 60 Vbeta primers and 13 Jbeta primers. The assay was immunoSEQ multiplex PCR, and TCRdb's table has in-frame clones only and misses some. In the table there are some 90,000 clones, 70% to 80% of which are singletons. This sequence was found in a woman aged 50 to 60 in good health and CMV-seropositive. The specimen sequenced was PBMCs. J is TRBJ1-2 and V is TRBV7-9; a weak D match, TRBD1 (5 bases). The CDR3 here is CATPSPGVYGYTF. DNA for the CDR3: TGTGCCACCCCCAGCCCGGGGGTCTATGGCTACACCTTC.